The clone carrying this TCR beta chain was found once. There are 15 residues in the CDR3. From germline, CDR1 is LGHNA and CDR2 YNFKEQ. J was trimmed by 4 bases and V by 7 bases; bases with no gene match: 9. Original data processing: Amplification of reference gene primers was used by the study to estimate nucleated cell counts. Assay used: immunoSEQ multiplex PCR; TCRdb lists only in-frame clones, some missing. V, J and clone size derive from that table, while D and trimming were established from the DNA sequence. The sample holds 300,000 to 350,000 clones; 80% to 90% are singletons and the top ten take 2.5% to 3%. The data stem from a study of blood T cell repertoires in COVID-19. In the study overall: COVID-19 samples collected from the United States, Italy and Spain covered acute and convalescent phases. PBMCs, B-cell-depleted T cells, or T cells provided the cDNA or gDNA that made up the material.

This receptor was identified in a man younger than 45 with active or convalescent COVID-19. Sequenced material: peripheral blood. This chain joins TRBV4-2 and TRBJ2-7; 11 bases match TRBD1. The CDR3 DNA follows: TGTGCCAGCAACCAGGACAGGGGGCGGGGGTACGAGCAGTACTTC. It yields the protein CASNQDRGRGYEQYF.